The T cell receptor (beta chain) described here comes from a study of cytomegalovirus exposure and HLA in healthy donors. Study-level points and caveats: An apparent linkage of common viral pathogens to several of the most significant clusters emerged in a later analysis. A previous analysis found most TCR beta V segments productive roughly 90% or roughly 30% of the time.

This CDR3 comprises 16 residues. Germline V gene lookup returns CDR1 GTSNPN and CDR2 SVGIG (reference sequence). V lost 3 bases and J lost 7; bases outside the gene matches: 13. Amplification used 60 Vbeta primers and 13 Jbeta primers. Produced via immunoSEQ multiplex PCR; TCRdb's table is partial and in-frame only. Here the sample spans under 200,000 clones, approximately 77% being singletons. Concerning this clone: Its antigen is not known.

Unrecorded immune exposures were likely, despite nominal health at sampling. The sample consisted of PBMCs. This TCR was sampled from a male donor in good health and CMV-seropositive. The genes are TRBV30 and TRBJ1-5; TRBD1 matches 9 bases. CDR3 sequence reads: CAWSTGTGLIEQPQHF. The CDR3 region has the DNA TGTGCCTGGAGCACCGGGACAGGGTTGATAGAACAGCCCCAGCATTTT.